The source of this TCR beta chain is a study of cytomegalovirus exposure and HLA in healthy donors. Per the germline V gene, CDR1 is MNHEY and CDR2 is SVGAGI. With V trimmed by 5 bases and J by 3 bases, 6 bases remained unmatched. There are 15 residues in the CDR3. Amplification used 60 Vbeta primers and 13 Jbeta primers. Only in-frame clones appear in the TCRdb table, and some are missing; sequencing was by immunoSEQ multiplex PCR. The sample gives about 220,000 clones, 80% to 85% of which show up once; more than 0.6% is in the top ten. This chain links TRBV6-5 with TRBJ2-5, with TRBD2 matching over 10 bases. The sequenced sample was PBMCs. The source of this sequence is a boy aged 2 to 9 in good health and CMV-seronegative. The CDR3 protein is CASSGIAGGEETQYF. As DNA, the CDR3 is TGTGCCAGCAGTGGCATAGCGGGAGGAGAAGAGACCCAGTACTTC.